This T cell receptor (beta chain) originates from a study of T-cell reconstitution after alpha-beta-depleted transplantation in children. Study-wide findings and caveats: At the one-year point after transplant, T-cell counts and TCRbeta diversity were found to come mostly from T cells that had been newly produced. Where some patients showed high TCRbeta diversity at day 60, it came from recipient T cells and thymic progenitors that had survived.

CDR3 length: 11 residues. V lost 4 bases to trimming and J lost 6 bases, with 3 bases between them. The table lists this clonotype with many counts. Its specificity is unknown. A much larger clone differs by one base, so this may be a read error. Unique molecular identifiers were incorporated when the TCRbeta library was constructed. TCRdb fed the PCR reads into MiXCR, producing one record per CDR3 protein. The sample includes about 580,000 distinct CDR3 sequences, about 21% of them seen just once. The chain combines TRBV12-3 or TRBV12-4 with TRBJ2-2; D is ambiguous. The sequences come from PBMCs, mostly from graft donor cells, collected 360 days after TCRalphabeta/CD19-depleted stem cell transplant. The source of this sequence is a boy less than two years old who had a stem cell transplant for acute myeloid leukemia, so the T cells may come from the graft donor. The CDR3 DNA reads TGTGCCAGCAGTTGGTCCGGGGAGCTGTTTTTT. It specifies CASSWSGELFF.